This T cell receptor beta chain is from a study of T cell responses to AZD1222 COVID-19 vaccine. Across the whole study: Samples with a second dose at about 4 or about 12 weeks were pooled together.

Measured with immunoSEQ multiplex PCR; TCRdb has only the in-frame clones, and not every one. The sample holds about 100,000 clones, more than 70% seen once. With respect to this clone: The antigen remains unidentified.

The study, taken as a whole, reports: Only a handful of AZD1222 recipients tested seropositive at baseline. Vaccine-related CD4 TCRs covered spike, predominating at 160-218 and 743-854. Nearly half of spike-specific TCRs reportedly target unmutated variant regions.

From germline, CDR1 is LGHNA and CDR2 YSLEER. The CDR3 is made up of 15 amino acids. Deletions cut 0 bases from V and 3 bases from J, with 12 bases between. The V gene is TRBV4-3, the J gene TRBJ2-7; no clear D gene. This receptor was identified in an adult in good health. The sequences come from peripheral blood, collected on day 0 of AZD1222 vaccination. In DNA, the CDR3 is TGCGCCAGCAGCCAAGAGTTCGGAGAAAGCTACGAGCAGTACTTC. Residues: CASSQEFGESYEQYF.